A single sample gave rise to the 7 T cell receptor beta chains below, sequenced in a study of response to subunit inactivated influenza vaccine. TCRdb reprocessed the RT-PCR reads with MiXCR, giving one entry per CDR3 protein. The repertoire holds about 520,000 distinct CDR3 sequences, with 25% as singletons. The source material was CD4+ T cells sorted from PBMCs, sampled 4 to 6 days after vaccination. The receptor source for this set is a man aged 50-59 years who received an inactivated influenza vaccine.

Here the CDR3 DNA reads TGCAGCGTTGACCAGGGAGTCGGCAATGAGCAGTTCTTC. This sequence encodes CSVDQGVGNEQFF. The chain uses TRBV29-1 and TRBJ2-1; either TRBD1 or TRBD2 may fit D (5 bases each). Germline-derived CDR1 and CDR2 are SQVTM and ANQGSEA. The V and J ends lost 3 bases and 6 bases respectively, with 12 bases between them. CDR3 size: 13 residues.

The V and J genes are TRBV9 and TRBJ2-1, with 8 nucleotides matching TRBD2. CDR3 length: 17 amino acids. After removal of 0 bases from V and 3 bases from J, the junction contained 8 bases not matched to a gene. Germline CDR1 reads SGDLS; CDR2 reads YYNGEE. CDR3 nucleotide sequence: TGTGCCAGCAGCGTAGGCGCGAGCGGGAGAGGCTACAATGAGCAGTTCTTC. Its translation: CASSVGASGRGYNEQFF.

The chain combines TRBV7-8 with TRBJ2-3, with 12 bases fitting TRBD2. Per the germline V gene, CDR1 is SGHVS and CDR2 is FQNEAQ. J lost 6 bases, V lost 5 bases, and 12 bases had no gene match. The CDR3 is 17 residues long. The CDR3 DNA reads TGTGCCAGCAGCAAGACCTTTCTAGCGGGGGGGGCGGATACGCAGTATTTT. It yields the protein CASSKTFLAGGADTQYF.

The chain combines TRBV4-2 with TRBJ1-2; possibly TRBD1 for D (5 bases). The CDR3 spans 15 residues. V was shortened by 5 bases and J by 1 base, with 14 bases between the two germline ends. CDR1 and CDR2 (germline): LGHNA, YNFKEQ. This CDR3 is CASSVTEGDNYGYTF. The CDR3 DNA is TGTGCCAGCAGCGTGACTGAAGGGGATAACTATGGCTACACCTTC.

The rearrangement joins TRBV7-9 to TRBJ1-1; D is uncertain. The CDR3 consists of 14 residues. Trimming took 3 bases from V and 4 from J, leaving 12 bases between them. The germline V gene encodes CDR1 SEHNR and CDR2 FQNEAQ (reference sequence). The CDR3 DNA sequence: TGTGCCAGCAGCTTCTTACCTTCAGGCACTGAAGCTTTCTTT. Encoded protein: CASSFLPSGTEAFF.

This clonotype has a handful of counts. The rearrangement uses TRBV28 and TRBJ2-7, with 9 bases aligning to TRBD1. The germline gives CDR1 MDHEN, CDR2 SYDVKM. J gave up 2 bases and V 5 bases, and 4 bases lay outside the gene matches. The length of the CDR3 is 14 residues. The CDR3 coding sequence is TGTGCCAGCAGTCGGGACAGGGCGACCTACGAGCAGTACTTC. Residues: CASSRDRATYEQYF.

The sample holds a few counts of this clonotype. The rearrangement joins TRBV4-1 to TRBJ2-2; D remains ambiguous. Per the germline V gene, CDR1 is MGHRA and CDR2 is YSYEKL. The CDR3 is 15 residues long. V lost 0 bases to trimming and J lost 4 bases, with 9 bases between them. The CDR3 nucleotides read TGCGCCAGCAGCCAAGATATAACCTTCACCGGGGAGCTGTTTTTT. This codes for CASSQDITFTGELFF.